What follows are 30 T cell receptor beta chains derived from one specimen sequenced in a study of CD8+ T cells in alopecia areata. As the sequencing template, cDNA was produced by extracting RNA and reverse transcribing it. The data were produced by immunoSEQ multiplex PCR, yet TCRdb's version contains in-frame clones alone and is incomplete. Of roughly 140,000 clones detected, less than 65% appear once; the ten largest clones hold roughly 21%. The sequencing used CD8+ T cells sorted from blood, collected at week 0. These receptors originate from a human donor with alopecia areata.

The CDR3 sequence: CASSQAPGTGGYEQYF. CDR3 nucleotides: TGCGCCAGCAGCCAAGCCCCCGGGACAGGGGGATACGAGCAGTACTTC. The J gene is TRBJ2-5, the V gene TRBV4-3, with 11 bases lining up with TRBD1. The J call may be in error: the DNA end matches TRBJ2-7 better. CDR3 size: 16 residues. Germline V gives CDR1 LGHNA, CDR2 YSLEER.

This chain joins TRBV15 and TRBJ2-6; D tentatively fits TRBD1 or TRBD2 (5 bases each). The germline V gene has CDR1 LNHNV and CDR2 YYDKDF (reference sequence). This CDR3 contains 19 residues. The V gene lost 0 bases and the J gene lost 0 bases, with 15 bases spanning the gap. The DNA for the CDR3 is TGTGCCACCAGCAGAGAGGATGAGGGGCTCAGCTCTGGGGCCAACGTCCTGACTTTC. It encodes CATSREDEGLSSGANVLTF.

This clone was detected a few times. The J gene is TRBJ2-5, the V gene TRBV7-2; tentative D call: TRBD1 (5 bases). V was pared by 1 base and J by 2 bases, with 14 bases between. CDR1 is SGHTA and CDR2 is FQGNSA in the germline V gene. This CDR3 is 16 amino acids long. The CDR3 loop reads CASSLVAGMEQETQYF. DNA for the CDR3: TGTGCCAGCAGCTTAGTCGCAGGGATGGAGCAAGAGACCCAGTACTTC.

The V call is TRBV5-1, the J call TRBJ1-1; D is uncertain. The V gene lost 0 bases and the J gene lost 4 bases, with 13 bases spanning the gap. From germline, CDR1 is SGHRS and CDR2 YFSETQ. The CDR3 spans 15 residues. CDR3: CASSLGQVPGTEAFF. The CDR3 bases are TGCGCCAGCAGCTTGGGGCAGGTCCCCGGCACTGAAGCTTTCTTT.

V usage is TRBV27 and J usage is TRBJ1-5, with TRBD1 matching over 9 bases. This CDR3 spans 14 amino acids. V lost 5 bases, J lost 3 bases, and 2 bases stayed unmatched. The germline CDR1 and CDR2 sequences are MNHEY and SMNVEV (reference sequence). DNA for the CDR3: TGTGCCAGCAGTGACAGGGGGTACAATCAGCCCCAGCATTTT. Translating it yields CASSDRGYNQPQHF.

The V and J genes are TRBV9 and TRBJ1-4; the match to TRBD1 covers 8 bases. CDR1 is SGDLS, CDR2 YYNGEE, per germline. The J segment lost 4 bases and the V segment lost 3 bases, leaving 5 bases of the junction unmatched. The CDR3 runs to 15 residues. CDR3 nucleotides: TGTGCCAGCAGCGACGGACAGGGAGTTAATGAAAAACTGTTTTTT. Translating it yields CASSDGQGVNEKLFF.

The rearrangement uses TRBV11-2 and TRBJ2-7, with D perhaps matching TRBD1 (5 bases). Germline lookup yields CDR1 SGHAT and CDR2 FQNNGV. The CDR3 has 14 amino acids. V lost 8 bases to trimming and J lost 0 bases, with 14 bases between them. CDR3 DNA sequence: TGTGCCAGCTTACCGTGGGGCGGCTCCTACGAGCAGTACTTC. Amino acid sequence: CASLPWGGSYEQYF.

J is TRBJ2-7 and V is TRBV5-6, with TRBD2 as a possible D gene (5 bases). V lost 0 bases and J 6 bases, leaving 7 bases between the germline ends. Germline V gives CDR1 SGHDT, CDR2 YYEEEE. CDR3 length equals 12 residues. The CDR3: CASSLDGSEQYF. The CDR3 DNA reads TGTGCCAGCAGCTTGGATGGGAGCGAGCAGTACTTC.

The CDR3 coding sequence is TGTGCCAGCAGCTTGTACCAAGAGGGGACCCAGTACTTC. Residues: CASSLYQEGTQYF. The V call is TRBV5-6, the J call TRBJ2-5; weak D call: TRBD2 (5 bases). The CDR3 is made up of 13 amino acids. Trimming cost V 1 base and J 7 bases, with 11 bases left between them. Looked up from germline, CDR1 is SGHDT and CDR2 is YYEEEE.

This clone appeared a few times. The chain uses TRBV23-1 and TRBJ1-5; D is uncertain. TRBV23-1 is reported as an ORF; its role is uncertain. This CDR3 region has 18 residues. Trimming shortened V by 4 bases and J by 6 bases, and 25 bases separated the two germline ends. DNA for the CDR3: TGCGCCAGCAGTCTCAAAAGTTGTGCAGGAGCACCATCTCAGCCCCAGCATTTT. Protein sequence: CASSLKSCAGAPSQPQHF.

The chain links TRBV13 to TRBJ2-3, with a tentative D call TRBD2 (6 bases). Trimming shortened V by 0 bases and J by 7 bases, and 11 bases separated the two germline ends. Looked up from germline, CDR1 is PRHDT and CDR2 is FYEKMQ (reference sequence). The CDR3 runs to 14 residues. The CDR3 DNA reads as TGTGCCAGCAGCTTAGGGTACGGGGGACATACGCAGTATTTT. This codes for CASSLGYGGHTQYF.

V and J are TRBV4-3 and TRBJ2-2; the D is unclear. Germline CDR1 LGHNA, CDR2 YSLEER. The V gene lost 2 bases and the J gene lost 6 bases, with 19 bases spanning the gap. This CDR3 is built from 17 residues. CDR3 DNA: TGCGCCAGCAGCCAACACCTCCTAGATAATATCCCCGGGGAGCTGTTTTTT. It encodes CASSQHLLDNIPGELFF.

This clone turned up a few times. V usage is TRBV19 and J usage is TRBJ1-2; D may be TRBD1 (6 bases). V shed 3 bases and J shed 8 bases, with 13 bases lying between them. Germline loops: CDR1 LNHDA, CDR2 SQIVND (reference sequence). This CDR3 has 13 residues. The DNA of the CDR3 is TGTGCCAGTAGTATCACCTCAGGGGACGGCTACACCTTC. This gives the protein CASSITSGDGYTF.

This clone has a single count. CDR3 sequence reads: CSVEYGVDGNTIYF. CDR3 coding DNA: TGCAGCGTTGAGTATGGTGTCGACGGAAACACCATATATTTT. This sequence joins TRBV29-1 and TRBJ1-3; D not resolved. The CDR3 has 14 amino acids. In germline, CDR1 is SQVTM, CDR2 ANQGSEA. V lost 3 bases, J lost 4 bases, and 13 bases lay in between.

This clone was counted a few times. This chain links TRBV6-1 with TRBJ2-3, with D tentatively TRBD1 (5 bases). The CDR3 covers 17 residues. Trimming cost V 1 base and J 0 bases, with 14 bases left between them. Germline CDR1 reads MNHNS; CDR2 reads SASEGT. The CDR3 DNA reads TGTGCCAGCAGTGAAGAGCTGCAGGGCACTAGCACAGATACGCAGTATTTT. Residues: CASSEELQGTSTDTQYF.

The CDR3 bases are TGCGCCAGCAGCCATGGTACAGGGGAGGGCTATGGCTACACCTTC. Encoded protein: CASSHGTGEGYGYTF. The chain combines TRBV4-3 with TRBJ1-2; 7 nucleotides line up with TRBD1. J was trimmed by 4 bases and V by 3 bases; bases with no gene match: 8. The germline V gene has CDR1 LGHNA and CDR2 YSLEER. The length of the CDR3 is 15 residues.

The rearrangement uses TRBV4-1 and TRBJ1-4; D not resolved. CDR1 and CDR2 from the germline V gene are MGHRA and YSYEKL. This CDR3 comprises 15 residues. Trimming shortened V by 0 bases and J by 8 bases, and 13 bases separated the two germline ends. The CDR3 loop is CASSQDRGEGEKLFF. CDR3 DNA sequence: TGCGCCAGCAGCCAAGATCGAGGTGAAGGCGAAAAACTGTTTTTT.

The rearrangement joins TRBV30 to TRBJ2-7; 10 bases match TRBD1. Germline trimming cut 0 bases from V and 0 bases from J; bases unmatched to any gene: 2. Germline CDR1 GTSNPN, CDR2 SVGIG (reference sequence). The CDR3 totals 15 residues. CDR3 sequence: CAWSVGTGASYEQYF. As DNA, the CDR3 is TGTGCCTGGAGTGTGGGGACAGGGGCCTCCTACGAGCAGTACTTC.

V is TRBV29-1 and J is TRBJ2-7, with D maybe TRBD1 (5 bases). Germline CDR1 reads SQVTM; CDR2 reads ANQGSEA. V gave up 7 bases and J gave up 3 bases, with 22 bases separating them. CDR3 length: 15 residues. Written as DNA, the CDR3 is TGCAGCGCCCTGGCGAGGCCAGGGAATCACTACGAGCAGTACTTC. This gives the protein CSALARPGNHYEQYF.

The chain is built from TRBV30 and TRBJ2-7; maybe TRBD1 (5 bases). CDR1 is GTSNPN, CDR2 SVGIG, per germline (reference sequence). V lost 6 bases, J lost 5 bases, and 17 bases lay in between. The CDR3 totals 13 residues. The chain's CDR3 is CACSSGLDDEQYF. As DNA, the CDR3 is TGTGCCTGTTCGTCAGGGTTAGATGACGAGCAGTACTTC.

The rearrangement joins TRBV4-1 to TRBJ2-3, with a weak D call TRBD1 (6 bases). This CDR3 is 17 amino acids long. With 5 bases removed from V and 1 base from J, the gap between germline ends came to 19 bases. Germline CDR1 MGHRA, CDR2 YSYEKL. In DNA, the CDR3 is TGCGCCAGCAGCTCCGAGGAGACAGGTTTAGGCACAGATACGCAGTATTTT. Translating gives CASSSEETGLGTDTQYF.

The rearrangement uses TRBV7-8 and TRBJ2-3, with TRBD2 matching over 7 bases. J lost 10 bases, V lost 5 bases, and 12 bases had no gene match. The germline CDR1 and CDR2 sequences are SGHVS and FQNEAQ. The CDR3 covers 14 residues. In DNA, the CDR3 is TGTGCCAGCAGCGCCTCGACTAGCTTAAGGGCGCAGTATTTT. It yields the protein CASSASTSLRAQYF.

V gene TRBV6-1 combines with J gene TRBJ2-2; D remains unclear. V was clipped by 2 bases and J by 4 bases, with 8 bases between them. The V gene's germline CDR1 is MNHNS and CDR2 SASEGT. This CDR3 comprises 14 residues. CDR3 nucleotide sequence: TGTGCCAGCAGTGAAAGGCGATCCACCGGGGAGCTGTTTTTT. Translation: CASSERRSTGELFF.

CDR3 protein: CASSASGGSYNEQFF. CDR3 DNA: TGTGCCAGCAGCGCTAGCGGGGGATCCTACAATGAGCAGTTCTTC. The rearrangement joins TRBV9 to TRBJ2-1; 10 nucleotides match TRBD2. Trimming took 3 bases from V and 1 from J; bases not matched to a gene: 1. The CDR3 runs to 15 residues. Germline values: CDR1 SGDLS, CDR2 YYNGEE.

This clone was detected ten times or more. The CDR3 DNA reads TGTGCCTGGAGTGTGGGGACAGGGGACGAGCAGTACTTC. Protein: CAWSVGTGDEQYF. This chain joins TRBV30 and TRBJ2-7, with TRBD1 matching over 10 bases. This CDR3 region has 13 residues. J lost 5 bases, V lost 0 bases, and 1 base had no gene match. Germline V CDR1 and CDR2: GTSNPN, SVGIG (reference sequence). Complete variable domain (other parts from reference TRBV30 and TRBJ2-7): SQTIHQWPATLVQPVGSPLSLECTVEGTSNPNLYWYRQAAGRGLQLLFYSVGIGQISSEVPQNLSASRPQDRQFILSSKKLLLSDSGFYLCAWSVGTGDEQYFGPGTRLTVT.

V gene TRBV30 combines with J gene TRBJ1-2; 9 bases map to TRBD1. With V trimmed by 5 bases and J by 6 bases, 10 bases remained unmatched. The CDR3 has 14 residues. Looked up from germline, CDR1 is GTSNPN and CDR2 is SVGIG (reference sequence). This CDR3 is CAWAVGQGGNGYTF. The CDR3, as DNA: TGTGCCTGGGCCGTGGGACAGGGAGGGAATGGCTACACCTTC. The full variable domain, with the rest looked up from reference TRBV30 and TRBJ1-2, is SQTIHQWPATLVQPVGSPLSLECTVEGTSNPNLYWYRQAAGRGLQLLFYSVGIGQISSEVPQNLSASRPQDRQFILSSKKLLLSDSGFYLCAWAVGQGGNGYTFGSGTRLTVV.

The chain carries TRBV5-1 and TRBJ2-1; TRBD1 agrees at 8 bases. This CDR3 is 13 amino acids long. The junction had 6 bases not matched to a gene; V was cut back by 0 bases and J by 13 bases. Germline-derived CDR1 and CDR2 are SGHRS and YFSETQ. CDR3 region: CASSLEGQVYQFF. The CDR3 DNA follows: TGCGCCAGCAGCTTGGAGGGACAGGTATACCAGTTCTTC.

V usage is TRBV5-6 and J usage is TRBJ2-1; D may be TRBD2 (5 bases). Germline V CDR1 and CDR2: SGHDT, YYEEEE. V shed 0 bases and J shed 7 bases, with 11 bases lying between them. The CDR3 length is 14 residues. As DNA, the CDR3 is TGTGCCAGCAGCTTGGACGCAGCGGAGAATGAGCAGTTCTTC. Translated: CASSLDAAENEQFF.

This clone has just a few counts. The gene calls are TRBV7-9 and TRBJ2-3; TRBD2 aligns across 10 bases. The ends lost 1 base at V and 0 bases at J; junction bases unmatched: 7. Germline V lookup: CDR1 SEHNR, CDR2 FQNEAQ (reference sequence). The CDR3 covers 18 residues. CDR3 in amino acids: CASSLVPGLARSTDTQYF. The CDR3, as DNA: TGTGCCAGCAGCTTAGTACCGGGACTAGCGAGGAGCACAGATACGCAGTATTTT.

This clone turned up a few times. The V and J genes are TRBV18 and TRBJ1-1; maybe TRBD1 (5 bases). This CDR3 spans 12 amino acids. CDR1 is KGHSH, CDR2 LQKENI, per germline. Trimming took off 6 bases at V and 7 bases at J, with 12 bases between the two ends. The CDR3 DNA reads TGTGCCAGCTCCCCAGGGACGATTGAAGCTTTCTTT. Its translation: CASSPGTIEAFF. Complete variable domain (other parts from reference TRBV18 and TRBJ1-1): NAGVMQNPRHLVRRRGQEARLRCSPMKGHSHVYWYRQLPEEGLKFMVYLQKENIIDESGMPKERFSAEFPKEGPSILRIQQVVRGDSAAYFCASSPGTIEAFFGQGTRLTVV.